One sample yielded the 29 T cell receptor beta chains listed below, sequenced in a study of beta chain features in type 1 diabetes. Expressed TCRB transcripts were sequenced, since all the RNA that had been isolated was reverse transcribed. Here immunoSEQ multiplex PCR was the method, and the copy in TCRdb shows in-frame clones only, minus some. Here the sample spans about 470,000 clones, roughly 30% being singletons. The sample taken for sequencing was naive CD4+ T cells from blood. The receptors come from a man aged 18 to 30 in good health.

The rearrangement links TRBV7-6 to TRBJ1-4, with D maybe TRBD1 (5 bases). CDR1 is SGHVS and CDR2 is FNYEAQ in the germline V gene. V lost 5 bases to trimming and J lost 8 bases, with 18 bases between them. CDR3 size: 15 residues. Here the CDR3 reads CASSPEPGRWEKLFF. The CDR3 DNA is TGTGCCAGCAGCCCAGAACCGGGGCGATGGGAAAAACTGTTTTTT.

This clone turned up a few times. This sequence joins TRBV28 and TRBJ2-1, with TRBD2 identical over 11 bases. CDR3 length equals 15 residues. CDR1 and CDR2 from the germline V gene are MDHEN and SYDVKM. Trimming at V came to 6 bases and at J to 15 bases, leaving 16 bases not matched to a gene. The CDR3 sequence is CASSPSTSGALRRFF. For the CDR3, the DNA is TGTGCCAGCAGCCCCTCGACTAGCGGGGCCCTAAGGCGGTTCTTC.

The chain combines TRBV10-3 with TRBJ2-1; 10 bases fit TRBD2. Germline loops: CDR1 ENHRY, CDR2 SYGVKD. Trimming removed 0 bases from V and 6 bases from J; junction bases left unmatched: 8. This CDR3 comprises 17 residues. CDR3 in amino acids: CAISESGAGGPSNEQFF. As DNA, the CDR3 is TGTGCCATCAGTGAGTCAGGAGCGGGAGGGCCTAGCAATGAGCAGTTCTTC.

As for this clone: The sample has other DNA sequences that encode this CDR3 too. The rearrangement uses TRBV29-1 and TRBJ2-3; 7 bases match TRBD2. The CDR3 totals 13 residues. With 3 bases clipped from V and 0 bases from J, the junction kept 0 bases outside the gene matches. Germline CDR1 is SQVTM and CDR2 is ANQGSEA. The CDR3 DNA reads TGCAGCGTTGATAGCGGGAGCACAGATACGCAGTATTTT. This codes for CSVDSGSTDTQYF.

The rearrangement links TRBV6-6 to TRBJ2-7, with 7 bases that match TRBD2. CDR3 length: 15 residues. Trimming took 3 bases from V and 3 from J; bases not matched to a gene: 8. Germline CDR1 and CDR2: MNHNY and SVGAGI (reference sequence). The CDR3 spells CASSYLAGAHYEQYF. The CDR3, as DNA: TGTGCCAGCAGTTATTTGGCGGGAGCCCACTACGAGCAGTACTTC.

This clone has more than one count but fewer than ten. The chain joins TRBV2 to TRBJ2-7; D is unclear. Germline loops: CDR1 SNHLY, CDR2 FYNNEI. This CDR3 region has 12 residues. V was pared by 7 bases and J by 1 base, with 8 bases between. The CDR3 sequence: CASNYGSYEQYF. The CDR3 DNA is TGTGCCAGCAATTATGGATCCTACGAGCAGTACTTC.

In DNA, the CDR3 is TGTGCCACCAGCAGACGACCTGAGTTCTATGGCTACACCTTC. Translated: CATSRRPEFYGYTF. This chain uses TRBV15 with TRBJ1-2, with D uncertain. V was pared by 2 bases and J by 4 bases, with 11 bases between. This CDR3 spans 14 amino acids. Germline values: CDR1 LNHNV, CDR2 YYDKDF (reference sequence).

This chain uses TRBV28 with TRBJ2-1, with a weak D call TRBD1 (5 bases). CDR3 length equals 16 residues. The V end lost 3 bases, the J end lost 0 bases, and 12 bases lay between the germline ends. Germline V gives CDR1 MDHEN, CDR2 SYDVKM. This CDR3 is CASSLGQGISYNEQFF. The CDR3 DNA follows: TGTGCCAGCAGTTTGGGTCAGGGCATCTCCTACAATGAGCAGTTCTTC.

There are a few counts of this clone. This sequence joins TRBV18 and TRBJ2-5; 14 nucleotides align to TRBD2. The CDR3 spans 15 residues. The junction had 5 bases not matched to a gene; V was cut back by 1 base and J by 10 bases. Germline assignment: CDR1 KGHSH and CDR2 LQKENI. CDR3 in amino acids: CASSPRTSGRWNQYF. For the CDR3, the DNA is TGTGCCAGCTCACCACGGACTAGCGGGAGGTGGAACCAGTACTTC.

This clone showed up just a few times. The chain carries TRBV30 and TRBJ2-1; 9 bases match TRBD2. CDR3 length: 15 amino acids. V lost 4 bases and J lost 8; bases outside the gene matches: 12. Germline V lookup: CDR1 GTSNPN, CDR2 SVGIG (reference sequence). CDR3 in amino acids: CAWTSGWAGGDEQFF. The CDR3, as DNA: TGTGCCTGGACGTCTGGCTGGGCGGGAGGGGATGAGCAGTTCTTC.

Concerning this clone: Given a much more abundant clone one base away, this may be a read error. The V call is TRBV25-1, the J call TRBJ2-5; tentatively, D is TRBD2 (6 bases). V lost 7 bases, J lost 2 bases, and 14 bases lay in between. This CDR3 contains 14 residues. Germline loops: CDR1 MGHDK, CDR2 SYGVNS. Written as DNA, the CDR3 is TGTGCCAGCACGGGCGGGCGGGGACAAGAGACCCAGTACTTC. This sequence encodes CASTGGRGQETQYF.

V usage is TRBV25-1 and J usage is TRBJ2-3; 9 bases map to TRBD2. CDR3 length equals 17 residues. V shed 1 base and J 2 bases; nucleotides not matched to a gene: 7. Germline V CDR1 and CDR2: MGHDK, SYGVNS. CDR3 protein: CASSESVLAGFTDTQYF. The CDR3 coding sequence is TGTGCCAGCAGTGAATCAGTCCTAGCGGGATTCACAGATACGCAGTATTTT.

The rearrangement uses TRBV6-5 and TRBJ2-1, with 7 bases matching TRBD2. Germline V gene data show CDR1 as MNHEY and CDR2 as SVGAGI. The CDR3 runs to 12 residues. V lost 9 bases to trimming and J lost 5 bases; unmatched junction nucleotides: 4. DNA of the CDR3: TGTGCCAGTGGGCGGGAGCACAATGAGCAGTTCTTC. Translated, it gives CASGREHNEQFF.

In its sample, this clone was seen a few times. This rearrangement joins TRBV7-9 to TRBJ2-7; the D call may be TRBD1 or TRBD2 (7 bases each). Trimming removed 4 bases at V and 5 bases at J, with 24 bases between. Germline V lookup: CDR1 SEHNR, CDR2 FQNEAQ (reference sequence). CDR3 length: 17 amino acids. The CDR3 region is CASSYPRGRGRQDEQYF. The CDR3 nucleotides are TGTGCCAGCAGCTACCCCAGGGGGAGGGGGCGCCAGGACGAGCAGTACTTC.

This clone was observed a few times. The chain recombines TRBV29-1 with TRBJ2-3, with TRBD1 matching over 8 bases. With V trimmed by 4 bases and J by 2 bases, 2 bases remained unmatched. Germline V CDR1 and CDR2: SQVTM, ANQGSEA. The CDR3 is 13 residues long. CDR3 DNA: TGCAGCGTTGGACAGGGGCTCACAGATACGCAGTATTTT. It translates to CSVGQGLTDTQYF.

In its sample, this clone was seen a few times. J is TRBJ2-3 and V is TRBV29-1; D unclear. V lost 7 bases, J lost 5 bases, and 10 bases lay in between. CDR3 length equals 11 residues. Germline V gene sequence: CDR1 SQVTM, CDR2 ANQGSEA. The CDR3 sequence: CSGRWLDTQYF. CDR3 sequence (DNA): TGCAGCGGACGGTGGTTAGATACGCAGTATTTT.

This clone was counted a few times. This rearrangement joins TRBV30 to TRBJ2-7; 8 bases are shared with TRBD2. This CDR3 has 13 amino acids. Trimming cost V 1 base and J 3 bases; bases outside gene matches: 2. Germline V gene data show CDR1 as GTSNPN and CDR2 as SVGIG (reference sequence). The CDR3 DNA reads as TGTGCCTGGAGTGGGGGACTAGTCTACGAGCAGTACTTC. Protein sequence: CAWSGGLVYEQYF.

The V and J genes are TRBV4-1 and TRBJ2-1; TRBD2 matches at 8 bases. J gave up 1 base and V 0 bases, and 8 bases lay outside the gene matches. Per the germline V gene, CDR1 is MGHRA and CDR2 is YSYEKL. This CDR3 has 18 amino acids. Here the CDR3 reads CASSQDHRPGGSYNEQFF. The CDR3 DNA sequence: TGCGCCAGCAGCCAAGATCACCGTCCGGGGGGGTCCTACAATGAGCAGTTCTTC.

A few counts support this clone. This chain joins TRBV7-9 and TRBJ2-1; perhaps TRBD1 as D (6 bases). CDR1 is SEHNR and CDR2 is FQNEAQ in the germline V gene (reference sequence). V shed 3 bases and J shed 4 bases, with 10 bases lying between them. The CDR3 is 14 amino acids. CDR3 in DNA: TGTGCCAGCAGCTTTCAGGACAGTTACAATGAGCAGTTCTTC. It specifies CASSFQDSYNEQFF.

The J gene is TRBJ1-3, the V gene TRBV30; D gene unclear. V dropped 0 bases and J dropped 4 bases, with 7 bases sitting between them. Germline V gives CDR1 GTSNPN, CDR2 SVGIG (reference sequence). The CDR3 spans 13 residues. CDR3 loop: CAWSVRVGNTIYF. The CDR3 DNA sequence: TGTGCCTGGAGTGTACGGGTGGGAAACACCATATATTTT.

This chain links TRBV4-3 with TRBJ2-7; 9 nucleotides match TRBD2. Trimming cost V 0 bases and J 5 bases; bases outside gene matches: 8. Germline V gene data show CDR1 as LGHNA and CDR2 as YSLEER. The CDR3 extends over 16 amino acids. Here the CDR3 reads CASSQDAAGGPDEQYF. CDR3 nucleotide sequence: TGCGCCAGCAGCCAAGATGCGGCGGGAGGGCCTGACGAGCAGTACTTC.

J is TRBJ2-3 and V is TRBV29-1; 8 bases line up with TRBD2. This CDR3 comprises 14 residues. The V gene's germline CDR1 is SQVTM and CDR2 ANQGSEA. With V trimmed by 6 bases and J by 5 bases, 10 bases remained unmatched. The CDR3 nucleotides are TGCAGCGTGGAGGGAGCGGGAGCTGGAGATACGCAGTATTTT. The encoded protein is CSVEGAGAGDTQYF.

The genes are TRBV30 and TRBJ2-7; 10 bases align to TRBD1. The CDR3 contains 13 residues. CDR1 is GTSNPN and CDR2 is SVGIG in the germline V gene (reference sequence). Germline trimming cut 2 bases from V and 8 bases from J; bases unmatched to any gene: 6. The CDR3 nucleotides are TGTGCCTGGAGTCCTACGGGACAGGGGAAGCAGTACTTC. Protein: CAWSPTGQGKQYF.

This clone has only a few counts. The chain employs TRBV11-3 and TRBJ1-5, with D unclear. V lost 8 bases, J lost 2 bases, and 10 bases lay in between. Germline assignment: CDR1 SGHNT and CDR2 YENEEA. The CDR3 runs 13 residues. This CDR3 reads CASGKGGNQPQHF. CDR3 nucleotide sequence: TGTGCCAGCGGTAAGGGAGGCAATCAGCCCCAGCATTTT.

The chain combines TRBV14 with TRBJ2-1, with 10 bases lining up with TRBD2. Germline CDR1 is SGHDN and CDR2 is FVKESK. This CDR3 contains 18 residues. Germline trimming cut 0 bases from V and 8 bases from J; bases unmatched to any gene: 13. The CDR3 DNA sequence: TGTGCCAGCAGCCAAGACCGGGCTAGCGGGAGCGGGCGGGATGAGCAGTTCTTC. Encoded protein: CASSQDRASGSGRDEQFF.

The rearrangement uses TRBV7-9 and TRBJ2-7; TRBD1 matches at 8 bases. This CDR3 spans 14 amino acids. The junction had 5 bases not matched to a gene; V was cut back by 1 base and J by 6 bases. Germline CDR1 SEHNR, CDR2 FQNEAQ (reference sequence). CDR3 loop: CASSLVDRVSEQYF. For the CDR3, the DNA is TGTGCCAGCAGCTTAGTGGACAGGGTTTCCGAGCAGTACTTC. The full variable domain, rest sourced from reference TRBV7-9 and TRBJ2-7, is DTGVSQNPRHKITKRGQNVTFRCDPISEHNRLYWYRQTLGQGPEFLTYFQNEAQLEKSRLLSDRFSAERPKGSFSTLEIQRTEQGDSAMYLCASSLVDRVSEQYFGPGTRLTVT.

The chain uses TRBV7-2 and TRBJ2-7; TRBD1 agrees at 10 bases. From germline, CDR1 is SGHTA and CDR2 FQGNSA. V was clipped by 5 bases and J by 5 bases; unmatched bases: 9. CDR3 length: 15 amino acids. This CDR3 reads CASSRDRGQDHEQYF. The CDR3 DNA sequence: TGTGCCAGCAGCCGGGACAGGGGTCAGGACCACGAGCAGTACTTC.

CDR3: CASSLGGGRGASGTQYF. DNA for the CDR3: TGTGCCAGCAGCTTAGGAGGGGGGAGAGGGGCGAGTGGGACCCAGTACTTC. The chain carries TRBV11-2 and TRBJ2-5, with D perhaps matching TRBD1 or TRBD2 (6 bases each). This CDR3 is 17 amino acids long. Germline V gives CDR1 SGHAT, CDR2 FQNNGV. V dropped 1 base and J dropped 7 bases, with 22 bases sitting between them.

This clone showed up just a few times. This sequence joins TRBV15 and TRBJ2-1; 7 bases align to TRBD2. This CDR3 region has 14 residues. With 3 bases clipped from V and 4 bases from J, the junction kept 3 bases outside the gene matches. Germline V gene sequence: CDR1 LNHNV, CDR2 YYDKDF (reference sequence). CDR3 in amino acids: CATSRRERYNEQFF. Written as DNA, the CDR3 is TGTGCCACCAGCAGGCGGGAGAGGTACAATGAGCAGTTCTTC.